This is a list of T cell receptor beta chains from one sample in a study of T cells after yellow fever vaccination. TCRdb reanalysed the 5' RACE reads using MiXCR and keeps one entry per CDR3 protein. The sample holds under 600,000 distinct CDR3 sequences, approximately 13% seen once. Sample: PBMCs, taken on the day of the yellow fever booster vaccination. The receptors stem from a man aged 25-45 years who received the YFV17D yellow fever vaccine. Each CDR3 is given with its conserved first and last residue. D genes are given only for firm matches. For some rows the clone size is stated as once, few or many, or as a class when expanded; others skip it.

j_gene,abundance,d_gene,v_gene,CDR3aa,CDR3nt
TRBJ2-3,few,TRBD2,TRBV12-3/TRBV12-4,CASSLLAGTDTQYF,TGTGCCAGCAGCTTACTAGCGGGAACGGATACGCAGTATTTT
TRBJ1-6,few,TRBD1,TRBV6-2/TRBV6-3,CASSYEGQGLNSPLHF,TGTGCCAGCAGTTACGAGGGACAGGGCTTGAATTCACCCCTCCACTTT
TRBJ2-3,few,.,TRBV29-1,CSSSSLSTDTQYF,TGCAGCTCCTCATCACTCAGCACAGATACGCAGTATTTT
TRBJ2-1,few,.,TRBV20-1,CSASGSRGYNEQFF,TGCAGTGCTTCAGGGTCTCGAGGTTACAATGAGCAGTTCTTC
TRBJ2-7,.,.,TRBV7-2,CASSLSSAPVGDEQYF,TGTGCCAGCAGCTTAAGTAGTGCGCCTGTGGGGGACGAGCAGTACTTC
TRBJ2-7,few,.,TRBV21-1,CASSYRGEEPTYEQYF,TGTGCCAGCAGCTACAGGGGTGAGGAACCCACCTACGAGCAGTACTTC
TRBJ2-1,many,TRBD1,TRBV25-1,CASSEQQGQEQFF,TGTGCCAGCAGTGAACAACAGGGGCAGGAGCAGTTCTTC
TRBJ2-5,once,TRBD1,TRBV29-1,CSVEFGTAQETQYF,TGCAGCGTTGAATTCGGGACAGCACAAGAGACCCAGTACTTC
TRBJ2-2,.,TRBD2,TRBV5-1,CASSLTPWGTTNTGELFF,TGCGCCAGCAGCTTGACGCCCTGGGGGACTACGAACACCGGGGAGCTGTTTTTT
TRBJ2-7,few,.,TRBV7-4,CASSLGEGRTSTYEQYF,TGTGCCAGCAGCTTAGGAGAGGGTCGGACATCGACCTACGAGCAGTACTTC
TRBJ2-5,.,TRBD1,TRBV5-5,CASSTTGGTQTQYF,TGTGCCAGCAGCACCACAGGGGGCACTCAGACCCAGTACTTC
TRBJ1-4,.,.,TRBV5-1,CASSESLGEKLFF,TGCGCCAGCAGTGAATCGTTGGGTGAAAAACTGTTTTTT
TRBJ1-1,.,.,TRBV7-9,CASSLGVRSVNTEAFF,TGTGCCAGCAGCTTAGGGGTCCGAAGTGTGAACACTGAAGCTTTCTTT
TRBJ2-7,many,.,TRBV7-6,CANRSVCSNEQYF,TGTGCCAACCGCTCCGTTTGCAGTAACGAGCAGTACTTC
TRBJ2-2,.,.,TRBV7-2,CASSWDLHTGELFF,TGTGCCAGCAGCTGGGACCTTCACACCGGGGAGCTGTTTTTT
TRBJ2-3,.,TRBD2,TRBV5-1,CASSGRTSGGTDTQYF,TGCGCCAGCAGCGGCCGGACTAGCGGGGGGACAGATACGCAGTATTTT
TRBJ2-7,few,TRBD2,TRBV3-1,CASSPLLAPREQYF,TGTGCCAGCAGCCCACTACTAGCGCCACGCGAGCAGTACTTC
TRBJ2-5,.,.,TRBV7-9,CASSLGETSQETQYF,TGTGCCAGCAGCTTAGGCGAGACAAGCCAAGAGACCCAGTACTTC
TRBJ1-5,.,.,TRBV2,CASSDKNSNQPQHF,TGTGCCAGCAGTGACAAGAATAGCAATCAGCCCCAGCATTTT
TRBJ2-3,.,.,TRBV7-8,CASSLWRSLTDTQYF,TGTGCCAGCAGCTTATGGCGGTCGCTCACAGATACGCAGTATTTT
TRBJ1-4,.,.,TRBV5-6,CASSLRGEYNEKLFF,TGTGCCAGCAGCTTAAGGGGCGAGTATAATGAAAAACTGTTTTTT
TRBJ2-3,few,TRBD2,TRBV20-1,CSAMRAGGTDTQYF,TGCAGTGCCATGCGTGCGGGAGGCACAGATACGCAGTATTTT
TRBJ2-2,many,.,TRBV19,CASSIGGRGTGELFF,TGTGCCAGTAGTATTGGCGGTCGGGGCACCGGGGAGCTGTTTTTT
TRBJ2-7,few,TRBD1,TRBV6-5,CASSYSGQGEYEQYF,TGTGCCAGCAGTTACTCGGGACAGGGAGAGTACGAGCAGTACTTC
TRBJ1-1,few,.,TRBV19,CASLDRGRGTEAFF,TGTGCCAGTTTGGACCGCGGGAGGGGCACTGAAGCTTTCTTT
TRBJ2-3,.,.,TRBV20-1,CSAKSVHTDTQYF,TGCAGTGCTAAATCGGTACACACAGATACGCAGTATTTT
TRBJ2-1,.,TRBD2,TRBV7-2,CASSRGLVGNEQFF,TGTGCCAGCAGCAGGGGACTAGTCGGTAATGAGCAGTTCTTC
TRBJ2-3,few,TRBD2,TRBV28,CASTAIGTSGRGLNADTQYF,TGTGCCAGCACCGCGATCGGGACTAGCGGGAGGGGACTAAACGCAGATACGCAGTATTTT
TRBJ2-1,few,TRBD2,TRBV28,CASRLAGGPKFNEQFF,TGTGCCAGCAGACTAGCGGGAGGGCCCAAGTTCAATGAGCAGTTCTTC
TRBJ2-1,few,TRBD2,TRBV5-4,CASSRRLAGYHEQFF,TGTGCCAGCAGCCGCCGGTTAGCGGGATATCATGAGCAGTTCTTC
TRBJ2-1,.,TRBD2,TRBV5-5,CASSWAGRDYNEQFF,TGTGCCAGCAGCTGGGCGGGGAGGGACTACAATGAGCAGTTCTTC
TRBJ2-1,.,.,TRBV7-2,CASSFIAANEQFF,TGTGCCAGCAGCTTTATAGCGGCCAATGAGCAGTTCTTC
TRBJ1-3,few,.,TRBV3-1,CASSQSVSSGNTIYF,TGTGCCAGCAGCCAATCGGTAAGCTCTGGAAACACCATATATTTT
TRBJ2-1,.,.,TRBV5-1,CASSLAHPEDEQFF,TGCGCCAGCAGCTTGGCTCACCCCGAGGATGAGCAGTTCTTC
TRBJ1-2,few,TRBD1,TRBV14,CASSQDRGQQNYGYTF,TGTGCCAGCAGCCAGGACCGGGGACAGCAAAACTATGGCTACACCTTC
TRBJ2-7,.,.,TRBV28,CASSLLRYEQYF,TGTGCCAGCAGTTTACTAAGGTACGAGCAGTACTTC
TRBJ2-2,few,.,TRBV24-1,CATTPRASEQGDPQHTGELFF,TGTGCCACCACTCCCCGCGCCTCAGAACAAGGAGACCCACAACACACCGGGGAGCTGTTTTTT
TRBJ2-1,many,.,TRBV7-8,CASSGTSYNEQFF,TGTGCCAGCAGCGGGACATCCTACAATGAGCAGTTCTTC
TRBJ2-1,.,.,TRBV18,CASSVNWYNEQFF,TGTGCCAGCTCGGTTAATTGGTACAATGAGCAGTTCTTC
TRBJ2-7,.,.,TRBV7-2,CASSLASGINYEQYF,TGTGCCAGCAGCTTAGCGTCAGGGATAAACTACGAGCAGTACTTC
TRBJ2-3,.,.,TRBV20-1,CSARVGGSASTDTQYF,TGCAGTGCTAGAGTGGGAGGATCGGCGAGCACAGATACGCAGTATTTT
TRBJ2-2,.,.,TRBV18,CASSPRSIISWGPNTGELFF,TGTGCCAGCTCACCACGCTCGATAATTTCTTGGGGGCCGAACACCGGGGAGCTGTTTTTT